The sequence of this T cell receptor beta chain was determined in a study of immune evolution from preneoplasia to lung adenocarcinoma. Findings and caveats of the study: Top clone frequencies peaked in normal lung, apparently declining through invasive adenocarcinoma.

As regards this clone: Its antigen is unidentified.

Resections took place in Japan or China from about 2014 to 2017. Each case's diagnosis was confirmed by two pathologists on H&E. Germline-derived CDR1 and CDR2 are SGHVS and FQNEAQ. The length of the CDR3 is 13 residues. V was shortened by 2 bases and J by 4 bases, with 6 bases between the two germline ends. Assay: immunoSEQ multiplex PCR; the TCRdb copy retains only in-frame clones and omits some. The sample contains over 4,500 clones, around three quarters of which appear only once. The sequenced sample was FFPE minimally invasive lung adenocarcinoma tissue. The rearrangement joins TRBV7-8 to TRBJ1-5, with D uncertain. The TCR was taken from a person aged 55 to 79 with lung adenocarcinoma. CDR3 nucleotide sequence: TGTGCCAGCAGCTTACAGGAGAATCAGCCCCAGCATTTT. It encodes CASSLQENQPQHF.